Sequencing of this T cell receptor (beta chain) was carried out in a study of Graves' ophthalmopathy and Graves' hyperthyroidism. Researchers took RNA transcripts and amplified TCR beta CDR3 regions from them. HTBI primers primed a first-round RT-PCR, and a second-round multiplex PCR followed. A single record per CDR3 protein comes from TCRdb applying MiXCR to the multiplex PCR reads. The sample gives approximately 330,000 distinct CDR3 sequences, under 20% of which show up once; around 12% is in the top ten. In its sample, this clonotype was seen many times. Its antigen remains unidentified. Trimming at V came to 6 bases and at J to 2 bases, leaving 7 bases not matched to a gene. Germline-derived CDR1 and CDR2 are DFQATT and SNEGSKA (reference sequence). The CDR3 has 15 amino acids. The study, taken as a whole, reports: Cross-validated, the 13-signature model showed 87.88%/81.08% sensitivity/specificity, and 80%/75% in the test set. The model's ophthalmopathy progression predictions had roughly 65% sensitivity and less than 85% specificity.

This clonotype was obtained from an adult man with Graves' ophthalmopathy. Sequencing input: peripheral blood. The chain has TRBV20-1 and TRBJ2-7; 13 nucleotides line up with TRBD2. CDR3 residues: CSARTSGRWAYEQYF. The CDR3 nucleotides are TGCAGTGCGAGGACTAGCGGGAGATGGGCCTACGAGCAGTACTTC.